This TCR beta chain was identified in a study of blood T cells in healthy people across ages. Looked up from germline, CDR1 is SGHDT and CDR2 is YYEEEE. V shed 3 bases and J shed 5 bases, with 17 bases lying between them. The CDR3 covers 15 residues. Donors were healthy Caucasian individuals from Russia aged roughly 6 to 90. Primed by a sample-barcoded 5' primer and a J-beta primer mix, a second PCR proceeded for about 6 to 11 cycles. TCRdb independently ran MiXCR on the 5' RACE reads; one entry per CDR3 protein. The sample yields some 1.7 million distinct CDR3 sequences, roughly 27% seen once. The clonotype originates from a young woman in good health. The chain has TRBV5-6 and TRBJ2-5; perhaps TRBD2 as D (6 bases). The source material was blood. CDR3 region: CASSSRWEASETQYF. The CDR3 DNA follows: TGTGCCAGCAGCTCGCGATGGGAGGCTTCGGAGACCCAGTACTTC.